These T cell receptor beta chains were read from a single sample in a study of blood T cell repertoires in COVID-19. Assay: immunoSEQ multiplex PCR; the TCRdb copy retains only in-frame clones and omits some. The sample has 260,000 or so clones; about four fifths are singletons. The source material was peripheral blood. The receptors here all came from a woman aged 80 or over with COVID-19, enrolled during active disease. CDR3s include the opening cysteine and the closing phenylalanine or tryptophan. D genes are given only for firm matches. Not all rows give a size; the values are once, few, many and, for expanded clones, a class.

TRBJ2-1	TRBV5-1	NA	TRBD2	CASSIRTSGSSSYNEQFF	TGCGCCAGCAGCATTAGGACTAGCGGGAGTAGCTCCTACAATGAGCAGTTCTTC
TRBJ2-7	TRBV2	few	TRBD1	CAGRQGYEQYF	TGTGCCGGGCGACAGGGCTACGAGCAGTACTTC
TRBJ2-7	TRBV5-4	NA	TRBD1	CASSLGAGTGSYEQYF	TGTGCCAGCAGCTTGGGGGCCGGGACAGGGAGCTACGAGCAGTACTTC
TRBJ1-5	TRBV5-6	NA	NA	CASSLFGRVSNQPQHF	TGTGCCAGCAGCTTGTTCGGGCGGGTGAGCAATCAGCCCCAGCATTTT
TRBJ1-2	TRBV15	few	NA	CATSTTDLGYTF	TGTGCCACCAGCACTACAGATCTCGGCTACACCTTC
TRBJ1-1	TRBV15	NA	NA	CATSSGRYTEAFF	TGTGCCACCAGCAGCGGCAGGTACACTGAAGCTTTCTTT
TRBJ1-1	TRBV18	NA	TRBD1	CASSPRQGARTEAFF	TGTGCCAGCTCACCCCGACAGGGGGCAAGAACTGAAGCTTTCTTT
TRBJ1-2	TRBV21-1	NA	NA	CASSLDPTGRNYGYTF	TGTGCCAGCAGCTTAGACCCGACAGGGCGTAACTATGGCTACACCTTC
TRBJ1-1	TRBV7-2	few	NA	CASSPAVQRSEAFF	TGTGCCAGCAGCCCCGCGGTCCAAAGATCTGAAGCTTTCTTT
TRBJ2-5	TRBV12-3/TRBV12-4	NA	TRBD2	CASSLESGNRKYF	TGTGCCAGCAGTTTAGAGAGCGGGAACCGGAAGTACTTC
TRBJ2-7	TRBV5-4	NA	TRBD2	CASSKSGGGSYEQYF	TGTGCCAGCAGCAAAAGTGGGGGAGGGTCGTACGAGCAGTACTTC
TRBJ2-7	TRBV27	NA	TRBD1	CASSSLGQGGYYEQYF	TGTGCCAGCAGTTCGTTGGGACAGGGGGGTTACTACGAGCAGTACTTC
TRBJ1-5	TRBV6-1	NA	NA	CASSESGYQPQHF	TGTGCCAGCAGTGAATCCGGGTATCAGCCCCAGCATTTT
TRBJ2-7	TRBV9	NA	NA	CASSAGVGRSSYEQYF	TGTGCCAGCAGCGCCGGGGTGGGGAGGAGCTCCTACGAGCAGTACTTC
TRBJ1-1	TRBV9	NA	TRBD1	CASSKTGGSEAFF	TGTGCCAGCAGCAAAACAGGGGGCTCTGAAGCTTTCTTT
TRBJ2-1	TRBV7-9	NA	TRBD1	CASSLPGQGAFNEQFF	TGTGCCAGCAGCTTACCCGGACAGGGGGCGTTTAATGAGCAGTTCTTC
TRBJ1-4	TRBV28	NA	NA	CASSILGGAAVNEKLFF	TGTGCCAGCAGTATCCTCGGGGGGGCTGCAGTAAATGAAAAACTGTTTTTT
TRBJ2-7	TRBV5-5	once	TRBD1	CASSLVGTGSYEQYF	TGTGCCAGCAGCTTGGTGGGGACAGGCTCCTACGAGCAGTACTTC
TRBJ2-7	TRBV6-2/TRBV6-3	NA	NA	CASSYPARAQNEQYF	TGTGCCAGCAGTTACCCCGCCAGGGCGCAGAACGAGCAGTACTTC
TRBJ2-7	TRBV5-1	NA	NA	CASSFSPGYEQYF	TGCGCCAGCAGCTTTAGCCCTGGCTACGAGCAGTACTTC
TRBJ1-6	TRBV3-1/TRBV3-2	once	NA	CASSPRSGSSPLHF	TGTGCCAGCAGCCCCCGGTCGGGGAGCTCACCCCTCCACTTT
TRBJ1-2	TRBV18	NA	NA	CASSPSGSPPYGYTF	TGTGCCAGCTCACCGAGCGGCAGCCCACCCTATGGCTACACCTTC
TRBJ1-1	TRBV5-1	few	TRBD1	CASSQTGQAHTEAFF	TGCGCCAGCAGCCAAACAGGACAGGCACACACTGAAGCTTTCTTT
TRBJ1-1	TRBV2	once	NA	CASSVNTEAFF	TGTGCCAGCAGCGTGAACACTGAAGCTTTCTTT
TRBJ1-5	TRBV18	NA	NA	CASSPAGAGQPQHF	TGTGCCAGCTCACCAGCGGGGGCGGGACAGCCCCAGCATTTT
TRBJ2-7	TRBV19	NA	NA	CASSRAGSYEQYF	TGTGCCAGTAGTAGAGCGGGCTCGTACGAGCAGTACTTC
TRBJ1-2	TRBV25-1	NA	TRBD1	CASSDRARGIIAF	TGTGCCAGCAGTGATAGGGCCAGGGGGATAATTGCCTTC
TRBJ1-4	TRBV4-2	NA	NA	CASSPGTPTNEKLFF	TGTGCCAGCAGCCCCGGGACACCAACTAATGAAAAACTGTTTTTT
TRBJ1-5	TRBV18	NA	NA	CASSPQGMAQHF	TGTGCCAGCTCACCACAGGGGATGGCCCAGCATTTT